This record looks at one TCR beta chain sequence and its context. What this receptor recognizes is not known. Nothing much larger sits one base from this clone, and base qualities are not available. This entry comes from a study of shared clonotypes between healthy human individuals (dated by TCRdb to about 2020). Describing the broader study: The cohort comprised a couple of women and a few men aged 18 to 49 years. For each donor, three plates each were used for CD4 naive and CD4 memory, two plates were used for CD8 naive, and one plate was used for CD8 memory. The study deeply sequenced blood TCR repertoires of several healthy adults to estimate repertoire size and the extent of clonotype sharing between individuals. Different laboratories and diverse techniques were used to prepare libraries and sequence TCR repertoires, to increase sequencing depth and limit assay-specific biases. Per donor, leukapheresis produced somewhere between about 0.8 and 9.5 billion PBMCs.

Using the deep immunoSEQ assay, TCR CDR3 regions were amplified from genomic DNA by multiplex PCR. Extracted genomic DNA from each cell subset was spread evenly across all wells of several immunoSEQ 96-well plates, with each plate serving as a replicate. For sorted subsets, each replicate PCR was loaded with about 200 ng genomic DNA, equivalent to approximately 27,000 T cell genomes. The purified libraries were quantified using a Qubit 3.0 fluorometer, sized with a Bioanalyzer 2100, and then quantified again using the KAPA Library Quantification kit. Every immunoSEQ 96-well plate was sequenced on a dedicated single-read 150-cycle Illumina NextSeq 550 flow cell. The source study handled its data this way. Because the immunoSEQ output held only junctional sequences and lacked quality scores, the filtering could not match the filtering applied to full-length reads. Sequences were annotated with PyIR, a Python wrapper for IgBLAST v1.9, and V/J genes and CDR3 were assigned using IMGT germline references. Reads were filtered out if the reads had weak V/J assignments (E-value above 1e-6), no CDR3, stop codons, out-of-frame junctions, or ambiguous translated residues. A V3J clonotype was defined by an identical inferred V gene, J gene, and CDR3 amino acid sequence. To compute the percentage overlap between repertoires, the number of shared unique clonotypes was divided by the size of the smaller repertoire. Richness of each repertoire was evaluated using RTK rarefaction, the Chao1 estimator, and Recon v2.1 estimates of unobserved clonotypes. Generation probabilities were computed with OLGA for all TCRbeta clonotypes obtained by the gDNA method from a few donors. TCRdb mirrors the immuneACCESS table, restricted to in-frame sequences. Some clones are absent from its copies; in checked studies, under half trace to an unresolved V gene, and the reason for the others is unknown. That table is the source of V, J and clone size, and D and trimming were worked out from the DNA. This sample is represented by 2 million to 2.5 million clones; 95% of them were singletons. Roughly 0.13% of the sample comes from the top ten.

The donors were healthy, HIV-negative adults who had no recently reported acute infections or vaccinations. Every donor was a Caucasian adult living in Nashville, Tennessee, USA. Magnetic negative selection was used to enrich CD4+ T cells, after which naive cells were positively selected on CD45RA and the negative fraction became the memory subset. After blood collection by leukapheresis, PBMCs were isolated using Ficoll-Histopaque density gradient centrifugation and then cryopreserved in the vapor phase of liquid nitrogen. Purity and quantity of every magnetically sorted T cell population were checked by analytical flow cytometry. Genomic DNA was isolated from each sorted fraction and quantified by UV absorbance on a Nanodrop 2000c. Overall results and qualifications from the work: Only blood was sampled, and tissue TCR repertoires likely differ from those in blood. Naive subsets generally had larger estimated clonotype richness than memory subsets did. Based on pairwise subsampling, the degree of clonotype sharing among donors was expected to be affected by sequencing depth. Rarefaction of sorted-subset datasets indicated incomplete sequencing despite the large sequencing depth. The small number of donors limited the genetic and exposure-history diversity represented. When a handful of donors were compared, the shared fraction of clonotypes was around 5% for naive CD4, around 4% for naive CD8, 2% to 2.5% for memory CD4, and 0.35% to 0.5% for memory CD8. Compared with non-shared clonotypes, the clonotypes found in all four sorted-subset donors had higher generation probabilities.

Reading from cysteine to phenylalanine, the CDR3 counts 18 amino acids. Only CDR3 DNA remains: 54 bases, in frame from the first base. The V end gives up 1 base and the J end 2 bases, leaving 8 bases in the junction not matched to a gene. CDR1 and CDR2 (SNHLY, FYNNEI) derive from the germline V gene. This chain joins TRBV2 to TRBJ2-1; 10 bases in the middle match TRBD2. The clonotype was recovered from a man aged 18 to 30 in good health. The specimen sequenced was naive CD4+ T cells sorted from blood. This specimen's cell subset or site label, interpreted: CD45RA+ positively selected. In nucleotides, the sequence is TGTGCCAGCAGTGAAGAGTTAGCGGGGGGCCCTCCCTACAATGAGCAGTTCTTC. This yields the protein CASSEELAGGPPYNEQFF.